Given below is one TCR beta chain in context. Its antigen is still unknown. The entry originates in a study of CD8+CD57+ T cells in acquired aplastic anemia. For the study at large: Mean DNA quantity obtained from sorted CD4+ and CD8+ cells was 3 to 3.5 ug. Healthy donors had, on average, approximately 11 million reads for their CD4+ cells. Study-level findings and limits: Between patients and controls, CD8+ Simpson's diversity did not vary significantly. Comparison of patients with controls identified 25 to 30 shared CD8+ CDR3 sequences.

Genomic DNA constituted the template upon which TCR beta VDJ and CDR3 profiling was performed. TCRdb reprocessed the reads with MiXCR, giving one entry per CDR3 protein. The repertoire holds around 400,000 distinct CDR3 sequences, with under 80% as singletons. The CDR3 covers 18 residues. CDR1 is SGHVS and CDR2 is FQNEAQ in the germline V gene. J was trimmed by 1 base and V by 4 bases; bases with no gene match: 12. Specimen: sorted CD4+, CD8+, or CD8+CD57+ T cells (not recorded which) from PBMCs. The TCR was taken from a human donor in good health, serving as a control. The V gene is TRBV7-8, the J gene TRBJ2-2, with 7 positions matching TRBD1. The CDR3 sequence: CASSYLRTGDLNTGELFF. The DNA for the CDR3 is TGTGCCAGCAGCTACCTACGTACAGGGGACCTGAACACCGGGGAGCTGTTTTTT.